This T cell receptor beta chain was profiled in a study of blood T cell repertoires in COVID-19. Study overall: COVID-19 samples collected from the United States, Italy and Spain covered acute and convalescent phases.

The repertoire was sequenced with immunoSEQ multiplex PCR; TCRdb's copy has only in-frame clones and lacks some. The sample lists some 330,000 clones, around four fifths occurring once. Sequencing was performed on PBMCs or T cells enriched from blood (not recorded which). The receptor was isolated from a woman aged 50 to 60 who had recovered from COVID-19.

CDR3 residues: CASRPITGAGANVLTF. The DNA of the CDR3 is TGTGCCAGTAGGCCGATAACAGGGGCTGGGGCCAACGTCCTGACTTTC. This chain connects TRBV19 to TRBJ2-6; 7 bases are shared with TRBD1. The V gene end was trimmed by 6 bases and the J gene end by 2 bases; junction bases not matched to a gene: 7. CDR3 length: 16 residues. Germline values: CDR1 LNHDA, CDR2 SQIVND (reference sequence).